The 31 T cell receptor beta chains below were found in one sample sequenced in a study of T cells in localized non-small cell lung cancer. Clones were sequenced by immunoSEQ multiplex PCR, and TCRdb holds only the in-frame ones, with some missing. Of about 33,000 clones in the sample, roughly 90% were seen once. Specimen: peripheral blood, collected before any cancer treatment. These receptors were taken from a man between 40 and 70 years old with stage I lung adenocarcinoma.

This CDR3 is CAISERGGGYGYTF. CDR3 DNA: TGTGCCATCAGTGAGAGGGGGGGCGGATATGGCTACACCTTC. The rearrangement joins TRBV10-3 to TRBJ1-2, with a possible D match to TRBD1 (6 bases). Germline V gene sequence: CDR1 ENHRY, CDR2 SYGVKD. This CDR3 is 14 amino acids long. Trimming shortened V by 2 bases and J by 5 bases, and 12 bases separated the two germline ends.

This clone was counted only a few times. The V call is TRBV11-2, the J call TRBJ1-5, with no clear D. CDR3 length equals 14 residues. V gave up 6 bases and J gave up 6 bases, with 15 bases separating them. The germline gives CDR1 SGHAT, CDR2 FQNNGV. The chain's CDR3 is CASRMEGLGQPQHF. The CDR3 region has the DNA TGTGCCAGCAGAATGGAGGGCCTCGGTCAGCCCCAGCATTTT.

The chain joins TRBV19 to TRBJ2-5; 7 bases map to TRBD2. Germline values: CDR1 LNHDA, CDR2 SQIVND (reference sequence). V lost 6 bases and J lost 2; bases outside the gene matches: 0. The CDR3 runs to 12 residues. DNA of the CDR3: TGTGCCAGTAGGGGAGGGCAAGAGACCCAGTACTTC. Its protein product is CASRGGQETQYF.

The rearrangement links TRBV5-1 to TRBJ2-3; no firm D call. Germline values: CDR1 SGHRS, CDR2 YFSETQ. Between the trimmed V and J ends, which lost 0 bases and 6 bases, there was a span of 14 bases. The CDR3 runs to 15 residues. The CDR3 here is CASSLGIFFEDTQYF. The CDR3 DNA reads TGCGCCAGCAGCTTGGGGATTTTTTTTGAGGATACGCAGTATTTT.

This chain links TRBV7-2 with TRBJ2-1; 7 bases line up with TRBD1. The CDR3 is 15 amino acids. Germline CDR1 SGHTA, CDR2 FQGNSA. The V gene end was trimmed by 5 bases and the J gene end by 5 bases; junction bases not matched to a gene: 9. The CDR3 loop reads CASSREGQEDNEQFF. CDR3 DNA: TGTGCCAGCAGCCGAGAAGGACAGGAGGACAATGAGCAGTTCTTC.

The chain carries TRBV10-2 and TRBJ1-6; D gene uncertain. Trimming took 7 bases from V and 7 from J, leaving 11 bases between them. Germline values: CDR1 WSHSY, CDR2 SAAADI. CDR3 size: 13 residues. This chain's CDR3 is CASTTPGNSPLHF. The CDR3 region has the DNA TGCGCCAGCACCACCCCGGGGAATTCACCCCTCCACTTT.

With regard to this clone: The junction shows a germline mismatch at one end, possibly a read error. The chain employs TRBV18 and TRBJ1-1, with D unclear. This CDR3 is built from 13 residues. Germline V gene data show CDR1 as KGHSH and CDR2 as LQKENI. CDR3 loop: CASSPWQNTEAFF. The CDR3 coding sequence is TGTGCCAGTTCACCCTGGCAGAACACTGAAGCTTTCTTT.

The chain recombines TRBV30 with TRBJ1-1, with a weak D call TRBD1 (5 bases). The V and J ends lost 3 bases and 1 base respectively, with 18 bases between them. The CDR3 extends over 16 amino acids. The germline V gene encodes CDR1 GTSNPN and CDR2 SVGIG (reference sequence). CDR3 in DNA: TGTGCCTGGAGGAAAAGGGGCGGGCAGGCGAACACTGAAGCTTTCTTT. Its translation: CAWRKRGGQANTEAFF.

This chain uses TRBV5-6 with TRBJ1-1; D call uncertain. Between the trimmed V and J ends, which lost 1 base and 6 bases, there was a span of 13 bases. The CDR3 runs to 14 residues. Germline CDR1 reads SGHDT; CDR2 reads YYEEEE. CDR3 sequence: CASSLFPGSPEAFF. CDR3 nucleotides: TGTGCCAGCAGCTTGTTTCCGGGATCCCCTGAAGCTTTCTTT.

DNA of the CDR3: TGTGCCAGCAGCTTAGCAGGGGTTCAGAAAGCTTTCTTT. Amino acid sequence: CASSLAGVQKAFF. V and J are TRBV11-1 and TRBJ1-1; a possible D gene is TRBD1 (5 bases). The CDR3 covers 13 residues. The germline V gene encodes CDR1 SGHAT and CDR2 FQDESV (reference sequence). Between the trimmed V and J ends, which lost 0 bases and 9 bases, there was a span of 11 bases.

This clone has a handful of counts. The chain uses TRBV9 and TRBJ1-4; D may be TRBD1 (6 bases). The CDR3 is made up of 14 amino acids. V was clipped by 0 bases and J by 8 bases, with 11 bases between them. Looked up from germline, CDR1 is SGDLS and CDR2 is YYNGEE. CDR3 region: CASSVGQGREKLFF. The CDR3 DNA reads as TGTGCCAGCAGCGTAGGTCAGGGGCGAGAAAAACTGTTTTTT.

V usage is TRBV2 and J usage is TRBJ2-7; 8 bases match TRBD1. The junction had 6 bases not matched to a gene; V was cut back by 10 bases and J by 1 base. The length of the CDR3 is 13 residues. The V gene's germline CDR1 is SNHLY and CDR2 FYNNEI. The chain's CDR3 is CATTGVFSYEQYF. CDR3 DNA sequence: TGTGCCACGACAGGGGTTTTTTCCTACGAGCAGTACTTC.

The CDR3 DNA reads as TGTGCCAGCACCAAGCAGGAAGGGGGCACAGATACGCAGTATTTT. Its protein product is CASTKQEGGTDTQYF. V gene TRBV9 combines with J gene TRBJ2-3, with a weak D call TRBD1 (5 bases). The germline CDR1 and CDR2 sequences are SGDLS and YYNGEE. The CDR3 is made up of 15 amino acids. Trimming took off 6 bases at V and 1 base at J, with 15 bases between the two ends. The whole variable domain, filled in from reference TRBV9 and TRBJ2-3, reads DSGVTQTPKHLITATGQRVTLRCSPRSGDLSVYWYQQSLDQGLQFLIQYYNGEERAKGNILERFSAQQFPDLHSELNLSSLELGDSALYFCASTKQEGGTDTQYFGPGTRLTVL.

The sample holds a few counts of this clone. The chain joins TRBV2 to TRBJ1-1, with D uncertain. V lost 3 bases and J lost 8, with 10 bases in between. This CDR3 comprises 12 residues. CDR1 is SNHLY and CDR2 is FYNNEI in the germline V gene. The CDR3 is CASSDEAPEAFF. For the CDR3, the DNA is TGTGCCAGCAGTGATGAGGCTCCGGAAGCTTTCTTT. Filled out from reference TRBV2 and TRBJ1-1, the complete variable domain reads EPEVTQTPSHQVTQMGQEVILRCVPISNHLYFYWYRQILGQKVEFLVSFYNNEISEKSEIFDDQFSVERPDGSNFTLKIRSTKLEDSAMYFCASSDEAPEAFFGQGTRLTVV.

The chain uses TRBV18 and TRBJ2-2; D not resolved. Germline V gene sequence: CDR1 KGHSH, CDR2 LQKENI. V was trimmed by 5 bases and J by 0 bases, leaving 7 bases between them. This CDR3 comprises 14 residues. The CDR3 loop is CASSIVTNTGELFF. The CDR3 nucleotides are TGTGCCAGCTCAATCGTTACGAACACCGGGGAGCTGTTTTTT.

V and J are TRBV5-1 and TRBJ2-1, with D perhaps matching TRBD2 (6 bases). The CDR3 is 16 residues long. The germline CDR1 and CDR2 sequences are SGHRS and YFSETQ. V was cut by 4 bases and J by 0 bases, with 14 bases left in between. DNA for the CDR3: TGCGCCAGCAGCCGGGGACTCCCGAGCTCCTACAATGAGCAGTTCTTC. Its translation is CASSRGLPSSYNEQFF.

CDR3 in amino acids: CASSIFRGGQALGELFF. For the CDR3, the DNA is TGTGCCAGTAGTATATTTAGAGGGGGTCAGGCACTTGGGGAGCTGTTTTTT. The chain couples TRBV19 to TRBJ2-2, with D possibly being TRBD1 (6 bases). CDR1 LNHDA and CDR2 SQIVND come from the germline V gene (reference sequence). With 2 bases removed from V and 8 bases from J, the gap between germline ends came to 21 bases. This CDR3 has 17 residues.

The chain joins TRBV6-1 to TRBJ2-5; no definite D call. Trimming cost V 8 bases and J 2 bases, with 9 bases left between them. Germline V lookup: CDR1 MNHNS, CDR2 SASEGT. There are 12 residues in the CDR3. CDR3 DNA: TGTGCCAGCGCCCAGAAACAAGAGACCCAGTACTTC. Its protein is CASAQKQETQYF.

V usage is TRBV10-3 and J usage is TRBJ2-5, with TRBD1 matching 7 bases. Trimming removed 3 bases from V and 1 base from J; junction bases left unmatched: 5. CDR1 and CDR2 (germline): ENHRY, SYGVKD. The CDR3 runs 15 residues. The CDR3, as DNA: TGTGCCATCAGTGACCTACAGGGGCCCCAAGAGACCCAGTACTTC. It specifies CAISDLQGPQETQYF.

This chain joins TRBV6-1 and TRBJ2-7; D might be TRBD1 (7 bases). Trimming cost V 6 bases and J 3 bases, with 15 bases left between them. The CDR3 runs to 14 residues. The V gene's germline CDR1 is MNHNS and CDR2 SASEGT. CDR3 loop: CASSLTGTLYEQYF. CDR3 bases: TGTGCCAGCAGCTTGACAGGGACTCTCTACGAGCAGTACTTC.

V is TRBV7-8 and J is TRBJ1-1; D may be TRBD1 (6 bases). The V and J ends lost 6 bases and 3 bases respectively, with 17 bases between them. The CDR3 totals 15 residues. Germline CDR1 is SGHVS and CDR2 is FQNEAQ. In DNA form, the CDR3 reads TGTGCCAGCAGACAAAACCTACAGGGTTACACTGAAGCTTTCTTT. Protein: CASRQNLQGYTEAFF.

The V call is TRBV10-3, the J call TRBJ2-2; possible D gene TRBD1, 5 bases. The CDR3 totals 14 residues. Germline V lookup: CDR1 ENHRY, CDR2 SYGVKD. The V end lost 11 bases, the J end lost 1 base, and 14 bases lay between the germline ends. Here the CDR3 DNA reads TGTGCCTCCGCTGACAGAGAGAACACCGGGGAGCTGTTTTTT. It codes for CASADRENTGELFF.

The genes are TRBV7-9 and TRBJ1-2; D is uncertain. This CDR3 region has 12 residues. Trimming left V 3 bases short and J 4 bases short, with 6 bases between. Germline values: CDR1 SEHNR, CDR2 FQNEAQ (reference sequence). Written as DNA, the CDR3 is TGTGCCAGCAGCTTGTTAGGCTATGGCTACACCTTC. Protein product: CASSLLGYGYTF.

The chain recombines TRBV6-1 with TRBJ1-5; no definite D call. Germline V lookup: CDR1 MNHNS, CDR2 SASEGT. This CDR3 has 14 residues. V was trimmed by 1 base and J by 2 bases, leaving 6 bases between them. This chain's CDR3 is CASSEVAGNQPQHF. The CDR3, as DNA: TGTGCCAGCAGTGAAGTGGCAGGCAATCAGCCCCAGCATTTT.

This chain uses TRBV19 with TRBJ1-2, with D maybe TRBD1 (5 bases). V was shortened by 2 bases and J by 5 bases, with 15 bases between the two germline ends. The CDR3 consists of 15 residues. From germline, CDR1 is LNHDA and CDR2 SQIVND (reference sequence). The CDR3, as DNA: TGTGCCAGTAGTATATCCCGGGACGCGAGTTATGGCTACACCTTC. Protein sequence: CASSISRDASYGYTF. The full variable domain, completed using reference TRBV19 and TRBJ1-2, is DGGITQSPKYLFRKEGQNVTLSCEQNLNHDAMYWYRQDPGQGLRLIYYSQIVNDFQKGDIAEGYSVSREKKESFPLTVTSAQKNPTAFYLCASSISRDASYGYTFGSGTRLTVV.

This clone showed up just once. J is TRBJ2-7 and V is TRBV29-1; D may correspond to TRBD1 or TRBD2 (5 bases each). Trimming took off 5 bases at V and 6 bases at J, with 11 bases between the two ends. The CDR3 runs 11 residues. The germline gives CDR1 SQVTM, CDR2 ANQGSEA. In DNA, the CDR3 is TGCAGCGTTCGTGGGGGACGCGAGCAGTACTTC. Translating gives CSVRGGREQYF.

This clone was seen a single time. The V and J genes are TRBV5-1 and TRBJ1-2; possible D gene TRBD1, 5 bases. This CDR3 spans 18 amino acids. The germline gives CDR1 SGHRS, CDR2 YFSETQ. Deletions cut 2 bases from V and 4 bases from J, with 24 bases between. The CDR3 bases are TGCGCCAGCAGCTTTACAAATCCCGGGGCTCCTCTTTTCTATGGCTACACCTTC. This codes for CASSFTNPGAPLFYGYTF.

This sequence joins TRBV27 and TRBJ2-2; D ambiguous. CDR3 length equals 12 residues. Trimming took 3 bases from V and 6 from J, leaving 5 bases between them. Per germline, CDR1 MNHEY and CDR2 SMNVEV (reference sequence). DNA of the CDR3: TGTGCCAGCAGTTTGCTTCCCGGGGAGCTGTTTTTT. Translated: CASSLLPGELFF.

This chain connects TRBV29-1 to TRBJ2-3; D is tentatively TRBD1 or TRBD2 (5 bases each). Between the trimmed V and J ends, which lost 5 bases and 0 bases, there was a span of 12 bases. Germline lookup yields CDR1 SQVTM and CDR2 ANQGSEA. CDR3 length: 14 amino acids. CDR3 coding DNA: TGCAGCGTTACCCGGGGCGGAAGCACAGATACGCAGTATTTT. Translated, it gives CSVTRGGSTDTQYF.

This chain uses TRBV5-1 with TRBJ1-1; 7 positions agree with TRBD1. CDR1 is SGHRS, CDR2 YFSETQ, per germline. CDR3 length: 15 amino acids. V trimming: 2 bases; J trimming: 5 bases; junction bases outside the gene matches: 9. CDR3 in DNA: TGCGCCAGCAGCTTCCCCGAGGGGGCAGGGACTGAAGCTTTCTTT. This encodes CASSFPEGAGTEAFF.

V is TRBV2 and J is TRBJ2-7, with 7 bases matching TRBD1. In germline, CDR1 is SNHLY, CDR2 FYNNEI. The V segment lost 6 bases and the J segment 3 bases; nucleotides outside the gene matches: 5. There are 13 residues in the CDR3. The CDR3 loop is CASSQDRDYEQYF. The CDR3 DNA reads as TGTGCCAGCAGCCAAGACAGGGACTACGAGCAGTACTTC.